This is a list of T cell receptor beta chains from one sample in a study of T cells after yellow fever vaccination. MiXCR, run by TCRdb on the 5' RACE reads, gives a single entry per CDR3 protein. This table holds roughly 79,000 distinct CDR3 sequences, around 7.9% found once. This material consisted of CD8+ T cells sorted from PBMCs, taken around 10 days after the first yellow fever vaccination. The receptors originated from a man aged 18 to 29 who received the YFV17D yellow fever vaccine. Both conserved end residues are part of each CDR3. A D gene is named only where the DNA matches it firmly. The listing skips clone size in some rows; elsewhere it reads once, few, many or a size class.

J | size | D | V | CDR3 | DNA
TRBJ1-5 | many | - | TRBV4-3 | CASSQDFPRSRAQPQHF | TGCGCCAGCAGCCAAGATTTTCCCCGGAGCAGGGCTCAGCCCCAGCATTTT
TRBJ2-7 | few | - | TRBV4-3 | CASSQLPTGRGYEQYF | TGCGCCAGCAGCCAACTACCCACAGGACGCGGCTACGAGCAGTACTTC
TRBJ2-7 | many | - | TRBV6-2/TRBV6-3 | CASSYFSYEQYF | TGTGCCAGCAGTTACTTCTCCTACGAGCAGTACTTC
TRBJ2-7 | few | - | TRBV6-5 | CASSYGGGTYEQYF | TGTGCCAGCAGTTACGGGGGCGGTACCTACGAGCAGTACTTC
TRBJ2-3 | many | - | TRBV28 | CASSLGTQYF | TGTGCCAGCAGTTTAGGTACGCAGTATTTT
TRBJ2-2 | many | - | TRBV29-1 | CSVVHGELFF | TGCAGCGTTGTTCACGGGGAGCTGTTTTTT
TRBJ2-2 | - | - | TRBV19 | CASRLGAGELFF | TGTGCCAGTAGACTGGGGGCCGGGGAGCTGTTTTTT
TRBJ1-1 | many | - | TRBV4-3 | CASSQDDSRYTEAFF | TGCGCCAGCAGCCAAGATGACAGCAGGTACACTGAAGCTTTCTTT
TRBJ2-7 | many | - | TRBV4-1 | CASSQGSYEQYF | TGCGCCAGCAGCCAGGGTTCCTACGAGCAGTACTTC
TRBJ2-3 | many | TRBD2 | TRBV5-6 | CASSFGLVGVADTQYF | TGTGCCAGCAGCTTTGGACTAGTCGGTGTGGCAGATACGCAGTATTTT
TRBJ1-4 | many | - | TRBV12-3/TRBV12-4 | CASSQRPTREKLFF | TGTGCCAGCAGCCAACGGCCAACTCGGGAAAAACTGTTTTTT
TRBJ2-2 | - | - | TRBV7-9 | CASSLELGELFF | TGTGCCAGCAGCTTAGAACTAGGGGAGCTGTTTTTT
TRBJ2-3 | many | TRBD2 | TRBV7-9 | CASGQLAGDGDTQYF | TGTGCCAGCGGCCAACTAGCGGGGGATGGGGATACGCAGTATTTT
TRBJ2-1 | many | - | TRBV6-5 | CASSLTDRLNNEQFF | TGTGCCAGCAGCCTAACTGACAGGTTAAACAATGAGCAGTTCTTC
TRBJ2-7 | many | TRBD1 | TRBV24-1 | CATSDGQAGYEQYF | TGTGCCACCAGTGACGGACAGGCCGGCTACGAGCAGTACTTC
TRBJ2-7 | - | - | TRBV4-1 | CASSQVGGGSHEQYF | TGCGCCAGCAGCCAAGTTGGTGGGGGATCCCACGAGCAGTACTTC
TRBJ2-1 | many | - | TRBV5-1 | CASSRDSTMYNEQFF | TGCGCCAGCAGCCGGGACTCAACAATGTACAATGAGCAGTTCTTC
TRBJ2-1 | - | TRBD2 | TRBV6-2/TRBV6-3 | CASTETSPYNQQFF | TGTGCCAGCACCGAGACTAGCCCCTACAATCAGCAGTTCTTC
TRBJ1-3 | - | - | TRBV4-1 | CASSRLATGSGNTIYF | TGCGCCAGCAGCCGCCTTGCCACAGGGAGCGGAAACACCATATATTTT
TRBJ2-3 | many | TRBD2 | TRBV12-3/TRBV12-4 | CASSALAGGSTDTQYF | TGTGCCAGCAGTGCTCTAGCGGGGGGTAGCACAGATACGCAGTATTTT
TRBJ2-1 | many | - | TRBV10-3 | CAISGRQGPQYEQFF | TGTGCCATCAGTGGGCGGCAGGGGCCCCAATATGAGCAGTTCTTC
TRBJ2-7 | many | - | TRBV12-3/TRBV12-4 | CASSRGAHEQYF | TGTGCCAGCAGTCGAGGGGCCCACGAGCAGTACTTC
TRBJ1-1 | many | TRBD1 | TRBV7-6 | CASSSRDREGEAFF | TGTGCCAGCAGCTCCCGGGACAGGGAGGGTGAAGCTTTCTTT
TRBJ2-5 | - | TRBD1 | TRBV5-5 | CASSPDRGKTQYF | TGTGCCAGCAGCCCGGACAGGGGGAAGACCCAGTACTTC
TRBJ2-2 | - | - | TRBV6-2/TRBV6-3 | CASSYDTGELFF | TGTGCCAGCAGTTACGACACCGGGGAGCTGTTTTTT
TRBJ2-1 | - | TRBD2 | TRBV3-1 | CASSYILGYPAGGSYNEQFF | TGTGCCAGCAGCTACATCCTGGGCTACCCAGCGGGGGGCTCCTACAATGAGCAGTTCTTC
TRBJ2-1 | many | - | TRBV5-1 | CASSARGDAGSYNEQFF | TGCGCCAGCAGCGCCAGAGGGGACGCAGGCTCCTACAATGAGCAGTTCTTC
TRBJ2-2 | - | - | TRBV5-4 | CASSYSFNTGELFF | TGTGCCAGCAGCTACTCCTTCAACACCGGGGAGCTGTTTTTT
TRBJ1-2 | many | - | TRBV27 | CASSVTPAGTYGYTF | TGTGCCAGCAGTGTAACCCCGGCAGGGACCTATGGCTACACCTTC
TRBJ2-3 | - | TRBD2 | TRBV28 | CASSPWTSGTTDTQYF | TGTGCCAGCAGCCCCTGGACTAGCGGGACCACAGATACGCAGTATTTT
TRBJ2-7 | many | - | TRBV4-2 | CASSRELRVTYEQYF | TGTGCCAGCAGCCGAGAGCTCAGGGTCACCTACGAGCAGTACTTC
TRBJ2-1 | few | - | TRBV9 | CASSVDEGGYNEQFF | TGTGCCAGCAGCGTAGACGAGGGTGGCTACAATGAGCAGTTCTTC
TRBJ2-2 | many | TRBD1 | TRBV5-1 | CASSPGQAFTGELFF | TGCGCCAGCAGCCCCGGACAGGCTTTCACCGGGGAGCTGTTTTTT
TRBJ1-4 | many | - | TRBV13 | CASSWALGAGEKLFF | TGTGCCAGCAGCTGGGCGTTGGGGGCCGGGGAAAAACTGTTTTTT
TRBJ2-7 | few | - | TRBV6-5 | CASSYGRPKNSEQYF | TGTGCCAGCAGTTACGGTCGGCCCAAAAACAGCGAGCAGTACTTC
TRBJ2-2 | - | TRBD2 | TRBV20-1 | CSARDTGGGSPGELFF | TGCAGTGCTAGAGATACCGGCGGGGGGAGTCCCGGGGAGCTGTTTTTT
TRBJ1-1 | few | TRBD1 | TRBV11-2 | CASSLQGGTEAFF | TGTGCCAGCAGCTTACAGGGGGGGACTGAAGCTTTCTTT
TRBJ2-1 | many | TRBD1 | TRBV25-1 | CASRHNTGTGDNEQFF | TGTGCCAGCAGGCACAACACCGGGACAGGGGACAATGAGCAGTTCTTC
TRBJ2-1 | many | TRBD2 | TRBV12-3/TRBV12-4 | CASSLKGSGGNEQFF | TGTGCCAGCAGTTTAAAAGGTAGCGGGGGCAATGAGCAGTTCTTC
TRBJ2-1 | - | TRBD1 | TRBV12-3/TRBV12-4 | CASSSGQGVLYEQFF | TGTGCCAGCAGTTCGGGACAGGGGGTTCTTTATGAGCAGTTCTTC
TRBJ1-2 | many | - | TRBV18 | CASSPGGAGGYTF | TGTGCCAGCTCACCAGGGGGGGCTGGTGGCTACACCTTC